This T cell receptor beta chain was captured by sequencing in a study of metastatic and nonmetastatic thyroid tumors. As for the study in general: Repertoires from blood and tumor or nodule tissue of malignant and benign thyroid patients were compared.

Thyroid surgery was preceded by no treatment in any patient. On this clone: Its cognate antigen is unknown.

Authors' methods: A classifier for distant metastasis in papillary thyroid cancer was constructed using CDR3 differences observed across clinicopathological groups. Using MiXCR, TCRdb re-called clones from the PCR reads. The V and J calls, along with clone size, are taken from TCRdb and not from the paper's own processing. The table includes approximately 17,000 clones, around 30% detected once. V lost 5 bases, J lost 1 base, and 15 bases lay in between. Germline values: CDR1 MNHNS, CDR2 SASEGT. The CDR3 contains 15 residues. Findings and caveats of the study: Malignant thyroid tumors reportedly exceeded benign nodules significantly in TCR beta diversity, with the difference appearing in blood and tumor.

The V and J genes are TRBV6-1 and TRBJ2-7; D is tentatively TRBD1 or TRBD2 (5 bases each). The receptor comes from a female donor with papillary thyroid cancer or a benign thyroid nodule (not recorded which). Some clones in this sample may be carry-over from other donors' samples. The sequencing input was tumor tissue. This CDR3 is CASSSVIWGSYEQYF. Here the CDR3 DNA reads TGTGCCAGCAGTTCAGTGATTTGGGGGTCCTACGAGCAGTACTTC.